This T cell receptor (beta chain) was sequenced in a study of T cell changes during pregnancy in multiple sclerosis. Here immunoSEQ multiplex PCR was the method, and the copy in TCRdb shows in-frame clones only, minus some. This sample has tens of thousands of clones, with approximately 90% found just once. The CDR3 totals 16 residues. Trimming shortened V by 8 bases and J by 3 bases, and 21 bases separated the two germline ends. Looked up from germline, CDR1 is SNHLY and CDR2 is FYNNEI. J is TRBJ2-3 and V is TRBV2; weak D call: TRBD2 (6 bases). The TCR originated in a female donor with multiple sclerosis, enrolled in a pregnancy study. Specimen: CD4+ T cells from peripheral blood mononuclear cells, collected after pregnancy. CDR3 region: CASGQNSGTRTDTQYF. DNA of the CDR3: TGTGCCAGCGGCCAAAATAGCGGCACCAGGACAGATACGCAGTATTTT.